The 17 T cell receptor beta chains below were found in one sample sequenced in a study of CD8 T cells in cerebrospinal fluid in Alzheimer's disease (dated by TCRdb to the early 2020s). The method behind the library was 10x single-cell sequencing. Sequencing instrument: NextSeq 550. TCRdb reprocessed the reads, so every CDR3 protein sequence counts as one entry and DNA is not shown. The sample has over a thousand distinct CDR3 sequences on record. Around 6.1% of the sample belongs to the ten largest clones. The source material was cerebrospinal fluid. The receptors derive from a human donor with Alzheimer's disease.

By frequency, this clonotype is medium-sized (0.01 to 0.1%). The rearrangement uses TRBV29-1 and TRBJ1-1; TCRdb picks TRBD1, but there is no DNA to check that call. The CDR3 has 11 residues. Germline V gene lookup returns CDR1 SQVTM and CDR2 ANQGSEA. CDR3 loop: CSGWDGREAFF.

This clonotype counts as large (0.1 to 1%) by frequency. The CDR3 reads CASESTRAYQETQYF. The genes are TRBV7-9 and TRBJ2-5; there is no DNA to check the TCRdb D call of TRBD2. Germline V gene sequence: CDR1 SEHNR, CDR2 FQNEAQ (reference sequence). This CDR3 is 15 amino acids long.

This clonotype is deemed medium-sized by its frequency. This chain connects TRBV15 to TRBJ1-4. The CDR3 extends over 12 amino acids. CDR1 is LNHNV and CDR2 is YYDKDF in the germline V gene (reference sequence). The CDR3 here is CATSRDAGQLFF.

This clonotype is labeled medium-sized based on frequency. This sequence joins TRBV4-1 and TRBJ1-1; the D call from TCRdb, TRBD1, cannot be confirmed without DNA. Germline V gene lookup returns CDR1 MGHRA and CDR2 YSYEKL. CDR3 length equals 15 residues. The CDR3 sequence: CASSQLGTVNTEAFF.

This clonotype shows up as medium-sized by frequency. The chain couples TRBV6-1 to TRBJ2-7; TCRdb's assignment of TRBD1 cannot be checked, as there is no DNA. The CDR3 totals 15 residues. Germline CDR1 MNHNS, CDR2 SASEGT. The CDR3 loop is CASSEGPGSGYEQYF.

Judged by frequency, this clonotype is large. This chain joins TRBV7-9 and TRBJ2-7. Germline CDR1 SEHNR, CDR2 FQNEAQ (reference sequence). The CDR3 has 13 amino acids. The CDR3 sequence: CASSLEVFYEQYF. The full variable domain, completed using reference TRBV7-9 and TRBJ2-7, is DTGVSQNPRHKITKRGQNVTFRCDPISEHNRLYWYRQTLGQGPEFLTYFQNEAQLEKSRLLSDRFSAERPKGSFSTLEIQRTEQGDSAMYLCASSLEVFYEQYFGPGTRLTVT.

This clonotype counts as medium-sized by frequency. V is TRBV27 and J is TRBJ1-1. This CDR3 comprises 15 residues. From germline, CDR1 is MNHEY and CDR2 SMNVEV (reference sequence). The CDR3 loop is CASSLSVTADTEAFF.

This clonotype is labeled large based on frequency. The chain recombines TRBV5-1 with TRBJ2-5; checking the TCRdb D call of TRBD2 is not possible without DNA. Germline-derived CDR1 and CDR2 are SGHRS and YFSETQ. This CDR3 has 16 residues. The CDR3 sequence: CASSLVKASGQETQYF.

This clonotype counts as medium-sized (0.01 to 0.1%) by frequency. CDR3 residues: CASSPPGRIDYGYTF. The rearrangement uses TRBV5-4 and TRBJ1-2; TCRdb's D call of TRBD1 is untestable without DNA. The CDR3 sequence is 15 residues long. Germline loops: CDR1 SGHNT, CDR2 YYREEE (reference sequence).

This sequence joins TRBV5-4 and TRBJ1-1. Looked up from germline, CDR1 is SGHNT and CDR2 is YYREEE (reference sequence). CDR3 length equals 15 residues. The CDR3 loop is CASSLGYLGRAEAFF.

Considering frequency, this clonotype is medium-sized. The chain couples TRBV7-8 to TRBJ2-7; TCRdb's assignment of TRBD2 cannot be checked, as there is no DNA. CDR1 is SGHVS and CDR2 is FQNEAQ in the germline V gene. CDR3 length: 16 residues. This chain's CDR3 is CASSLVAGGPIYEQYF.

J is TRBJ2-7 and V is TRBV9; TCRdb selects TRBD2, and the lack of DNA leaves this call unchecked. Germline-derived CDR1 and CDR2 are SGDLS and YYNGEE. CDR3 length equals 14 residues. The CDR3 loop is CASSVGGGGTDQYF. Full variable domain (outside the CDR3, taken from reference TRBV9 and TRBJ2-7): DSGVTQTPKHLITATGQRVTLRCSPRSGDLSVYWYQQSLDQGLQFLIQYYNGEERAKGNILERFSAQQFPDLHSELNLSSLELGDSALYFCASSVGGGGTDQYFGPGTRLTVT.

V usage is TRBV10-3 and J usage is TRBJ2-1; TCRdb's D gene call, TRBD1, goes unchecked for lack of DNA. The CDR3 consists of 16 residues. Germline V gene lookup returns CDR1 ENHRY and CDR2 SYGVKD. The CDR3 spells CAISTDGGTDSDEQFF.

By frequency, this clonotype registers medium-sized (0.01 to 0.1%). The chain carries TRBV27 and TRBJ2-1; the TRBD1 assignment by TCRdb is unverifiable without DNA. This CDR3 contains 14 residues. Germline CDR1 reads MNHEY; CDR2 reads SMNVEV (reference sequence). CDR3 residues: CASSLQGANYEQFF.

In terms of frequency, this clonotype is medium-sized. V and J are TRBV12-3 or TRBV12-4 and TRBJ2-2; the TCRdb D gene call, TRBD1, has no DNA to confirm it. The CDR3 has 12 amino acids. CDR3 protein: CASTRSSLRLFF.

The rearrangement joins TRBV20-1 to TRBJ1-3; TCRdb outputs TRBD1, but without DNA this stays unchecked. Germline V gene sequence: CDR1 DFQATT, CDR2 SNEGSKA (reference sequence). The CDR3 runs to 15 residues. The CDR3 loop reads CSARDGGAGGNTIYF.

This clonotype is called medium-sized based on its frequency. The genes are TRBV25-1 and TRBJ1-2; the TCRdb D gene call, TRBD1, has no DNA to confirm it. This CDR3 region has 12 residues. Germline lookup yields CDR1 MGHDK and CDR2 SYGVNS. The CDR3 region is CASSEYGGGYTF.